The rows below give T cell receptor beta chains drawn from one sample of a study of identical twins. TCRdb called the 5' RACE reads again in MiXCR, with one record for every CDR3 protein. The table shows about 570,000 distinct CDR3 sequences, with approximately 10% occurring only once. This sample was shared with a second study, whose subject was yellow fever vaccine responses in identical twins.

The sample taken for sequencing was PBMCs. These receptors all come from a woman between 18 and 29 years old in good health. The CDR3 runs from the conserved cysteine through the conserved F or W. D genes are given only for firm matches. Clone size is not always given. Where it is, it says once, few, many or a class for expanded clones.

V: TRBV3-1; D: TRBD2; J: TRBJ2-5; size: few; DNA: TGTGCCAGCAGCCAATCTAGCGGGGGGGATGAGACCCAGTACTTC; CDR3: CASSQSSGGDETQYF
V: TRBV20-1; D: .; J: TRBJ2-1; size: .; DNA: TGCAGTGCTAGCCACCCGGAGGCCCCCTTAGGTGGTGAGCAGTTCTTC; CDR3: CSASHPEAPLGGEQFF
V: TRBV12-3/TRBV12-4; D: .; J: TRBJ1-5; size: many; DNA: TGTGCCAGCAGTTTGAGGGGAATCGATCAGCCCCAGCATTTT; CDR3: CASSLRGIDQPQHF
V: TRBV20-1; D: .; J: TRBJ1-1; size: .; DNA: TGCAGTGCTAGAGATACGGGGAACACTGAAGCTTTCTTT; CDR3: CSARDTGNTEAFF
V: TRBV5-1; D: .; J: TRBJ2-3; size: few; DNA: TGCGCCAGCAGCTTGGACAGCTTATCAGATACGCAGTATTTT; CDR3: CASSLDSLSDTQYF
V: TRBV7-6; D: .; J: TRBJ2-5; size: .; DNA: TGTGCCAGCAGCCCGCGCCCCGGGGCCATTGAGACCCAGTACTTC; CDR3: CASSPRPGAIETQYF
V: TRBV24-1; D: .; J: TRBJ2-5; size: few; DNA: TGTGCCACCGCTACAGCAAAACAAGAGACCCAGTACTTC; CDR3: CATATAKQETQYF
V: TRBV20-1; D: TRBD2; J: TRBJ2-2; size: .; DNA: TGCAGTGCTAGGGGAACTAGCGGATTCACCGGGGAGCTGTTTTTT; CDR3: CSARGTSGFTGELFF
V: TRBV12-3/TRBV12-4; D: .; J: TRBJ2-3; size: many; DNA: TGTGCCAGCAGTTTGGCTGGGGGCGTCGCAGATACGCAGTATTTT; CDR3: CASSLAGGVADTQYF
V: TRBV11-3; D: .; J: TRBJ2-7; size: many; DNA: TGTGCCAGCAGCTTAGTGGAGCAGGGAGGTTACGAGCAGTACTTC; CDR3: CASSLVEQGGYEQYF
V: TRBV6-2/TRBV6-3; D: .; J: TRBJ2-2; size: .; DNA: TGTGCCAGCAGTACCCGGGACTTCCTTTACGGGGAGCTGTTTTTT; CDR3: CASSTRDFLYGELFF
V: TRBV2; D: .; J: TRBJ1-5; size: few; DNA: TGTGCCAGCAGTGACAGTTATCAGCCCCAGCATTTT; CDR3: CASSDSYQPQHF
V: TRBV7-7; D: .; J: TRBJ2-2; size: few; DNA: TGTGCTAGCAGCTTAAATGTAAACACCGGGGAGCTGTTTTTT; CDR3: CASSLNVNTGELFF
V: TRBV6-2/TRBV6-3; D: .; J: TRBJ1-5; size: few; DNA: TGTGCCAGCAGTTCGGGGCTTGGTTTAGGGCCCCAGCATTTT; CDR3: CASSSGLGLGPQHF
V: TRBV6-1; D: TRBD1; J: TRBJ2-2; size: .; DNA: TGTGCCAGCACCCACCGGGACAGGGGTTACACCGGGGAGCTGTTTTTT; CDR3: CASTHRDRGYTGELFF
V: TRBV27; D: .; J: TRBJ2-5; size: many; DNA: TGTGCCAGCTCACCCCAGGGTCAGGGGCCAGGGGAGACCCAGTACTTC; CDR3: CASSPQGQGPGETQYF
V: TRBV3-1; D: .; J: TRBJ1-1; size: few; DNA: TGTGCCAGCAGCCAAGCCCGCGGGCCCACTGAAGCTTTCTTT; CDR3: CASSQARGPTEAFF
V: TRBV11-2; D: TRBD2; J: TRBJ2-1; size: few; DNA: TGTGCCAGCAGCTTCAGGGGAGCGGGAGGGCCGGTATCTAACAATGAGCAGTTCTTC; CDR3: CASSFRGAGGPVSNNEQFF
V: TRBV4-3; D: .; J: TRBJ2-3; size: .; DNA: TGCGCCAGCAGCCAAGATGCTAGCGCAGACACAGATACGCAGTATTTT; CDR3: CASSQDASADTDTQYF
V: TRBV20-1; D: TRBD2; J: TRBJ2-2; size: few; DNA: TGCAGTGCGGGACTAGCGGGCCTGAACACCGGGGAGCTGTTTTTT; CDR3: CSAGLAGLNTGELFF
V: TRBV5-1; D: TRBD1; J: TRBJ1-5; size: .; DNA: TGCGCCAGCAGCTTGGGGACAGGCTTCTTCCCCCAGCATTTT; CDR3: CASSLGTGFFPQHF
V: TRBV24-1; D: .; J: TRBJ2-2; size: many; DNA: TGTGCCACCAGTGAAATGAAAAACACCGGGGAGCTGTTTTTT; CDR3: CATSEMKNTGELFF
V: TRBV4-3; D: .; J: TRBJ2-1; size: .; DNA: TGCGCCAGCAGCCAGAACCAATTCATGAGCTCCTACAATGAGCAGTTCTTC; CDR3: CASSQNQFMSSYNEQFF
V: TRBV4-3; D: .; J: TRBJ2-3; size: .; DNA: TGCGCCAGCAGCCAAGATAGGGCCCAGACAGATACGCAGTATTTT; CDR3: CASSQDRAQTDTQYF
V: TRBV27; D: TRBD2; J: TRBJ2-3; size: .; DNA: TGTGCCAGCAGTTTATCGCCCGAGACTAGCGGCACAGATACGCAGTATTTT; CDR3: CASSLSPETSGTDTQYF
V: TRBV20-1; D: TRBD2; J: TRBJ2-3; size: .; DNA: TGCAGTGCGCCCTATAGCGGGAGGGGAAGCACAGATACGCAGTATTTT; CDR3: CSAPYSGRGSTDTQYF
V: TRBV15; D: .; J: TRBJ2-4; size: many; DNA: TGTGCCACCAGCCCAGGGGGGGTAGTAGCCAAAAACATTCAGTACTTC; CDR3: CATSPGGVVAKNIQYF
V: TRBV10-3; D: TRBD1; J: TRBJ2-3; size: .; DNA: TGTGCCATCAGGGAACCAGGAGCCGACAGGGGACGCACAGATACGCAGTATTTT; CDR3: CAIREPGADRGRTDTQYF
V: TRBV5-6; D: .; J: TRBJ2-1; size: .; DNA: TGTGCCAGCAGCTCCGGGACGGAAGGTATCAGTGAGCAGTTCTTC; CDR3: CASSSGTEGISEQFF
V: TRBV7-2; D: .; J: TRBJ2-1; size: few; DNA: TGTGCCAGCAGCCCCCGGCCCCTATACAATGAGCAGTTCTTC; CDR3: CASSPRPLYNEQFF
V: TRBV18; D: TRBD2; J: TRBJ2-7; size: .; DNA: TGTGCCAGCTCACCACAATCGGGCGGGAGCTCCTACGAGCAGTACTTC; CDR3: CASSPQSGGSSYEQYF
V: TRBV29-1; D: TRBD1; J: TRBJ2-7; size: few; DNA: TGCAGCGTTGAAGGCCCGGGACAGGGGCCTTCTTACGAGCAGTACTTC; CDR3: CSVEGPGQGPSYEQYF
V: TRBV10-2; D: TRBD2; J: TRBJ2-7; size: few; DNA: TGCGCCACCGCGGGTAGCGGGAGAGTCCAGATGTACGAGCAGTACTTC; CDR3: CATAGSGRVQMYEQYF
V: TRBV11-2; D: .; J: TRBJ2-5; size: many; DNA: TGTGCCAGCAGCTTCGGGGTCCGGGGGCCAGCTGATGAAGAGACCCAGTACTTC; CDR3: CASSFGVRGPADEETQYF
V: TRBV27; D: TRBD1; J: TRBJ2-5; size: few; DNA: TGTGCCAGCAGTTTAATGGGACAGATACGCCAAGAGACCCAGTACTTC; CDR3: CASSLMGQIRQETQYF
V: TRBV19; D: TRBD2; J: TRBJ2-1; size: few; DNA: TGTGCCAGTAGTGTGACTAGCGGTCTGAGCAATGAGCAGTTCTTC; CDR3: CASSVTSGLSNEQFF
V: TRBV7-9; D: .; J: TRBJ2-2; size: many; DNA: TGTGCCAGCAGCTTTTCCTATACCGGGGAGCTGTTTTTT; CDR3: CASSFSYTGELFF
V: TRBV14; D: TRBD2; J: TRBJ2-1; size: few; DNA: TGTGCCAGCAGCCAGGCGAAAACCGGGACTAGCGGGAGAGAGCAGTTCTTC; CDR3: CASSQAKTGTSGREQFF
V: TRBV7-2; D: .; J: TRBJ2-5; size: .; DNA: TGTGCCAGCAGCTTACAAGGGGGGTACCAAGAGACCCAGTACTTC; CDR3: CASSLQGGYQETQYF
V: TRBV7-2; D: TRBD1; J: TRBJ2-2; size: .; DNA: TGTGCCAGCAGCCTCTTACAGGGGGTCACCGGGGAGCTGTTTTTT; CDR3: CASSLLQGVTGELFF
V: TRBV7-8; D: TRBD2; J: TRBJ2-3; size: many; DNA: TGTGCCAGCAGCTTAGCCGTTTTAGCGGGGAGCACAGATACGCAGTATTTT; CDR3: CASSLAVLAGSTDTQYF
V: TRBV10-3; D: .; J: TRBJ2-7; size: many; DNA: TGTGCCATCAGTGAGAGAGACACAACCTACGAGCAGTACTTC; CDR3: CAISERDTTYEQYF
V: TRBV20-1; D: TRBD1; J: TRBJ1-1; size: .; DNA: TGCAGTGCTAGAGATTGGGGAGGGGGCAGGACTGAAGCTTTCTTT; CDR3: CSARDWGGGRTEAFF
V: TRBV3-1; D: .; J: TRBJ2-7; size: many; DNA: TGTGCCAGCAGCCAAAGAGAGATCACAGGGCCCGGCTTCTCCTACGAGCAGTACTTC; CDR3: CASSQREITGPGFSYEQYF
V: TRBV3-1; D: TRBD1; J: TRBJ2-5; size: few; DNA: TGTGCCAGCAGCCAACAGGGGGCGAGTTTATATGGAGAGACCCAGTACTTC; CDR3: CASSQQGASLYGETQYF
V: TRBV29-1; D: .; J: TRBJ2-2; size: .; DNA: TGCAGCGTTGCTCAATTCTTACAGGGAAATCCCGGGGAGCTGTTTTTT; CDR3: CSVAQFLQGNPGELFF
V: TRBV3-1; D: TRBD1; J: TRBJ1-1; size: many; DNA: TGTGCCAGCAGCCAAGTAAACAGGGGGAACACTGAAGCTTTCTTT; CDR3: CASSQVNRGNTEAFF
V: TRBV9; D: .; J: TRBJ2-1; size: many; DNA: TGTGCCAGCAACCCCTACAATGAGCAGTTCTTC; CDR3: CASNPYNEQFF
V: TRBV7-2; D: TRBD2; J: TRBJ2-3; size: .; DNA: TGTGCCAGCAGCTCGACTAGCATGCCAGATACGCAGTATTTT; CDR3: CASSSTSMPDTQYF